The sample holds many counts of the clone carrying this TCR beta chain. This specimen comes from a study of human T cells and chemical hapten exposure. Study background: TCR yields per sample varied mostly from small pooled library volume differences.

In TCRdb, the RACE reads were re-called with MiXCR into one record per CDR3 protein. The sample includes 35,000 to 55,000 distinct CDR3 sequences, 3% to 4% of them seen just once. The germline V gene has CDR1 SGHVS and CDR2 FQNEAQ. With 1 base removed from V and 0 bases from J, the gap between germline ends came to 10 bases. There are 16 residues in the CDR3. The sample's time point: healthy volunteer bleed at 6 weeks. Extraction of total RNA was performed on unfractionated whole blood. The TCR comes from a human donor in good health. Some clones in this sample may be carry-over from other donors' samples. Sample: whole blood. The chain has TRBV7-8 and TRBJ2-4; D gene ambiguous. The CDR3 bases are TGTGCCAGCAGCTTAGGGGGTAGTGGAGCCAAAAACATTCAGTACTTC. Protein sequence: CASSLGGSGAKNIQYF.